Listed below are T cell receptor beta chains from one sample, sequenced in a study of shared clonotypes between healthy human individuals. Generated by immunoSEQ multiplex PCR, the TCRdb table keeps only in-frame clones and is missing some. The sample gives around 500,000 clones, 70% to 80% of which show up once; approximately 13% is in the top ten. Sequenced: PBMCs. These receptors were taken from a woman in her thirties or forties in good health. Some clones in this sample may be carry-over from other donors' samples. Both conserved end residues are part of each CDR3. The D gene is left open where the match is weak. Clone size is not always given. Where it is, it says once, few, many or a class for expanded clones.

NA | NA | TRBJ2-3 | TRBV19 | CASSIDPRAGTDTQYF | TGTGCCAGTAGTATAGATCCTAGAGCCGGCACAGATACGCAGTATTTT
NA | TRBD1 | TRBJ2-7 | TRBV9 | CASSEGQEFYEQYF | TGTGCCAGCAGCGAGGGACAGGAGTTCTACGAGCAGTACTTC
few | NA | TRBJ2-7 | TRBV20-1 | CSARDPHEQYF | TGCAGTGCTAGAGACCCCCACGAGCAGTACTTC
NA | NA | TRBJ1-1 | TRBV27 | CASSLLRRGGMNTEAFF | TGTGCCAGCAGTTTACTGCGGCGGGGGGGAATGAACACTGAAGCTTTCTTT
NA | NA | TRBJ1-1 | TRBV5-4 | CASTLGAMNTEAFF | TGTGCCAGTACGCTGGGGGCCATGAACACTGAAGCTTTCTTT
many | TRBD2 | TRBJ2-3 | TRBV7-9 | CASSRTSGSTDTQYF | TGTGCCAGCAGCCGGACTAGCGGGAGCACAGATACGCAGTATTTT
NA | TRBD2 | TRBJ2-5 | TRBV4-1 | CASSQDRTSGLQETQYF | TGCGCCAGCAGCCAAGATCGGACTAGCGGACTACAAGAGACCCAGTACTTC
once | TRBD1 | TRBJ1-2 | TRBV19 | CASSRGQGDGYTF | TGTGCCAGTAGTAGGGGACAGGGCGATGGCTACACCTTC
NA | TRBD1 | TRBJ2-5 | TRBV5-1 | CASSPETGFYLEQYF | TGCGCCAGCAGCCCCGAGACAGGGTTCTACTTGGAGCAGTACTTC
NA | NA | TRBJ2-1 | TRBV28 | CASSLKERDWDEQFF | TGTGCCAGCAGTTTAAAAGAACGGGACTGGGATGAGCAGTTCTTC
few | TRBD1 | TRBJ2-7 | TRBV18 | CASSSGTGNYEQYF | TGTGCCAGCTCGTCCGGGACAGGAAACTACGAGCAGTACTTC
many | TRBD1 | TRBJ2-2 | TRBV7-2 | CASSSRQGGTGELFF | TGTGCCAGCAGCTCGAGACAGGGGGGCACCGGGGAGCTGTTTTTT
NA | TRBD2 | TRBJ2-3 | TRBV2 | CASSGTSGRLSQYF | TGTGCCAGCAGCGGGACTAGCGGGAGGTTGTCGCAGTATTTT
NA | NA | TRBJ2-1 | TRBV27 | CASSLEGPPNEQFF | TGTGCCAGCAGTTTAGAGGGGCCTCCCAATGAGCAGTTCTTC
NA | NA | TRBJ2-1 | TRBV4-3 | CASSRRRSDEQFF | TGCGCCAGCAGCCGCCGGCGTTCTGATGAGCAGTTCTTC